This is a list of T cell receptor beta chains from one sample in a study of blood T cell repertoires in COVID-19. The repertoire was sequenced with immunoSEQ multiplex PCR; TCRdb's copy has only in-frame clones and lacks some. Of roughly 70,000 clones listed, about 70% are singletons. Sequencing was carried out using peripheral blood. The receptors derive from a man aged 55 to 70 with acute or convalescent COVID-19. The CDR3 runs from the conserved cysteine through the conserved F or W. Some rows mark clone size as missing; the rest say once, few, many or name a class of expanded clone.

size: few
V: TRBV2
CDR3: CASRPDRGDTQYF

size: -
V: TRBV7-8
CDR3: CASSLSTGLNSPLHF

size: -
V: TRBV5-1
CDR3: CASSLAGGTTNEKLFF

size: few
V: TRBV11-3
CDR3: CASSRQNSPLHF

size: once
V: TRBV24-1
CDR3: CATSDLTQGAGEKLFF

size: -
V: TRBV28
CDR3: CASKTSGSYEQYF

size: -
V: TRBV2
CDR3: CASSELAVEFF

size: -
V: TRBV19
CDR3: CASRTSGVSSGGETQYF

size: -
V: TRBV28
CDR3: CASSFAGQETQYF

size: -
V: TRBV6-6
CDR3: CASSYSGSQPQHF

size: -
V: TRBV19
CDR3: CASRTGGTNEKLFF

size: few
V: TRBV27
CDR3: CASSRQGAGNTIYF

size: few
V: TRBV27
CDR3: CASSSGQYTEAFF

size: -
V: TRBV19
CDR3: CASSDGQYTGELFF

size: -
V: TRBV19
CDR3: CASSIDWTGHNEQFF

size: -
V: TRBV2
CDR3: CASSALLAGSSYEQYF

size: -
V: TRBV7-3
CDR3: CASSVQRANEQFF

size: -
V: TRBV6-5
CDR3: CASRLGGHTDTQYF

size: few
V: TRBV10-2
CDR3: CASSETGQGSDEQFF

size: -
V: TRBV2
CDR3: CASSLAGGTYEQYF

size: -
V: TRBV27
CDR3: CASSFTTSYEQYF

size: once
V: TRBV14
CDR3: CASSQDQGYYGYTF

size: -
V: TRBV29-1
CDR3: CSATTLAGDPLGYSNTGELFF

size: few
V: TRBV27
CDR3: CASSRSGANVLTF

size: -
V: TRBV19
CDR3: CASSIQTSGVSYEQYF

size: few
V: TRBV10-3
CDR3: CAISESGGSGANVLTF